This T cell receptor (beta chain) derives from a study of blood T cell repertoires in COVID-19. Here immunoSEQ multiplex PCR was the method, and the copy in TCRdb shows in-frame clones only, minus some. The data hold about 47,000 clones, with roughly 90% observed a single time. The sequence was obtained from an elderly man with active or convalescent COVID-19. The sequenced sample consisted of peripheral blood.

CDR3 sequence: CASSLGLAGGADTQYF. In DNA, the CDR3 is TGCGCCAGCAGCCTGGGACTAGCGGGAGGGGCAGATACGCAGTATTTT. This chain connects TRBV5-1 to TRBJ2-3, with TRBD2 identical over 16 bases. After removal of 4 bases from V and 4 bases from J, the junction contained 3 bases not matched to a gene. Germline V gene data show CDR1 as SGHRS and CDR2 as YFSETQ. The CDR3 sequence is 16 residues long.